The 10 T cell receptor beta chains listed next were all sequenced from one sample in a study of technical replicates of blood from a handful of donors. TCRdb's copy holds only in-frame clones and misses some; the assay was immunoSEQ multiplex PCR. The sample includes tens of thousands of clones, around nine tenths seen only once; the top ten take about 5.1%. The sequencing input was PBMCs. These receptors were collected from a human donor in good health. Some clones in this sample may be carry-over from other donors' samples.

The chain uses TRBV5-1 and TRBJ1-4; TRBD1 is a possible D gene (5 bases). This CDR3 has 17 residues. Germline V CDR1 and CDR2: SGHRS, YFSETQ. V was cut by 9 bases and J by 2 bases, with 23 bases left in between. This CDR3 reads CATITSGDRITNEKLFF. For the CDR3, the DNA is TGCGCCACCATAACTTCGGGGGATCGGATCACTAATGAAAAACTGTTTTTT.

The V gene is TRBV7-9, the J gene TRBJ1-1; 8 positions match TRBD1. Germline V gene lookup returns CDR1 SEHNR and CDR2 FQNEAQ (reference sequence). The J segment lost 5 bases and the V segment lost 2 bases, leaving 16 bases of the junction unmatched. The CDR3 sequence is 18 residues long. CDR3 protein: CASSLRLGRGRIETEAFF. As DNA, the CDR3 is TGTGCCAGCAGCTTACGTTTGGGCAGGGGGCGTATAGAGACTGAAGCTTTCTTT.

In its sample, this clone was seen once. The V gene is TRBV13, the J gene TRBJ2-2; TRBD2 is a possible D gene (6 bases). Germline loops: CDR1 PRHDT, CDR2 FYEKMQ (reference sequence). The CDR3 has 13 residues. V shed 8 bases and J shed 1 base, with 8 bases lying between them. As DNA, the CDR3 is TGTGCCAGCGCGACTAGGAACACCGGGGAGCTGTTTTTT. Residues: CASATRNTGELFF.

CDR3 sequence reads: CAISESQGAYEQYF. The CDR3 DNA sequence: TGTGCCATCAGTGAGTCGCAGGGGGCCTACGAGCAGTACTTC. V is TRBV10-3 and J is TRBJ2-7; the match to TRBD1 covers 7 bases. V shed 0 bases and J 2 bases; nucleotides not matched to a gene: 1. CDR3 length: 14 amino acids. In germline, CDR1 is ENHRY, CDR2 SYGVKD.

V and J are TRBV13 and TRBJ1-4; possible D gene TRBD1, 6 bases. The CDR3 runs 16 residues. Germline lookup yields CDR1 PRHDT and CDR2 FYEKMQ (reference sequence). Trimming took 1 base from V and 2 from J, leaving 11 bases between them. The CDR3 nucleotides are TGTGCCAGCAGCTTAGAGGGGGAGACCACTAATGAAAAACTGTTTTTT. This sequence encodes CASSLEGETTNEKLFF. Based on the CDR3 plus reference TRBV13 and TRBJ1-4, the full variable domain is AAGVIQSPRHLIKEKRETATLKCYPIPRHDTVYWYQQGPGQDPQFLISFYEKMQSDKGSIPDRFSAQQFSDYHSELNMSSLELGDSALYFCASSLEGETTNEKLFFGSGTQLSVL.

The chain recombines TRBV12-5 with TRBJ1-1; D is ambiguous. The CDR3 covers 11 residues. Germline V gives CDR1 LGHNT, CDR2 FRNRAP. The V gene lost 8 bases and the J gene lost 0 bases, with 4 bases spanning the gap. The CDR3 DNA is TGTGCTAGTCTATTGAACACTGAAGCTTTCTTT. Protein sequence: CASLLNTEAFF.

V and J are TRBV19 and TRBJ1-2, with TRBD1 matching 7 bases. Germline CDR1 is LNHDA and CDR2 is SQIVND (reference sequence). The V and J ends lost 5 bases and 4 bases, in that order; junction bases with no gene match: 4. The CDR3 is made up of 13 amino acids. The CDR3 nucleotides are TGTGCCAGTAGTGTGGGACAGAGCTATGGCTACACCTTC. This codes for CASSVGQSYGYTF.

The chain is built from TRBV4-1 and TRBJ2-5, with D possibly matching TRBD1 (5 bases). Germline-derived CDR1 and CDR2 are MGHRA and YSYEKL. Trimming left V 4 bases short and J 5 bases short, with 17 bases between. CDR3 size: 15 residues. CDR3 sequence reads: CASSRQTGSYETQYF. For the CDR3, the DNA is TGCGCCAGCAGCCGACAGACCGGGTCCTACGAGACCCAGTACTTC.

The chain employs TRBV5-4 and TRBJ1-1; D is unresolved. CDR3 size: 14 residues. Per germline, CDR1 SGHNT and CDR2 YYREEE (reference sequence). Trimming cost V 4 bases and J 0 bases, with 10 bases left between them. CDR3 amino acids: CASSPTGVNTEAFF. For the CDR3, the DNA is TGTGCCAGCAGCCCAACCGGGGTGAACACTGAAGCTTTCTTT.

This chain connects TRBV30 to TRBJ1-2; 8 nucleotides align to TRBD1. CDR3 length: 15 residues. Germline lookup yields CDR1 GTSNPN and CDR2 SVGIG (reference sequence). The junction had 3 bases not matched to a gene; V was cut back by 0 bases and J by 0 bases. CDR3 region: CAWSVNRGSNYGYTF. The CDR3 region has the DNA TGTGCCTGGAGTGTAAACAGGGGGTCTAACTATGGCTACACCTTC.